This passage covers 7 T cell receptor beta chains from one sample sequenced in a study of blood T cell repertoires in COVID-19 (dated by TCRdb to 2018 to 2020). Library preparation employed the immunoSEQ multiplex PCR assay. Imported from immuneACCESS, the table was reduced by TCRdb to in-frame sequences with V and J called. These copies leave out some clones; in studies compared against another copy, an unresolved V gene accounts for under half, and the cause of the remainder is not known. The sample records about 110,000 clones, 84% of which are singletons. The ten most abundant clones make up about 4% of the sample. The sample taken for sequencing was peripheral blood. The receptors derive from a human donor in a cohort sampled during active COVID-19.

CDR3 DNA: TGTGCCAGCACGGCCGGGGTAGGATACTATGGCTACACCTTC. Protein sequence: CASTAGVGYYGYTF. This chain uses TRBV6-5 with TRBJ1-2; no firm D call. This CDR3 comprises 14 residues. Trimming left V 7 bases short and J 3 bases short, with 15 bases between. Germline V gives CDR1 MNHEY, CDR2 SVGAGI.

The V gene is TRBV5-1, the J gene TRBJ2-1, with D tentatively TRBD2 (7 bases). Germline CDR1 reads SGHRS; CDR2 reads YFSETQ. The V end was cut by 2 bases, the J end by 0 bases, with 15 bases between. The CDR3 is 17 amino acids. The CDR3 DNA is TGCGCCAGCAGCTTCCGTACTAGGGGGGGCTCCTACAATGAGCAGTTCTTC. This encodes CASSFRTRGGSYNEQFF.

This chain links TRBV11-2 with TRBJ1-1; D gene ambiguous. The V and J ends lost 0 bases and 6 bases respectively, with 8 bases between them. The CDR3 contains 13 residues. Germline values: CDR1 SGHAT, CDR2 FQNNGV. The CDR3 nucleotides are TGTGCCAGCAGCTTAGAGCGCTCGTCTGAAGCTTTCTTT. As protein: CASSLERSSEAFF.

The chain uses TRBV27 and TRBJ1-3; 7 nucleotides match TRBD1. Unmatched junction bases numbered 3, after V lost 0 bases and J lost 4 bases. The length of the CDR3 is 15 residues. Germline V lookup: CDR1 MNHEY, CDR2 SMNVEV (reference sequence). The CDR3 loop is CASSLSWGQGNTIYF. The CDR3 DNA reads TGTGCCAGCAGTTTATCCTGGGGACAGGGAAACACCATATATTTT.

V gene TRBV11-2 combines with J gene TRBJ2-1; 7 bases agree with TRBD1. Trimming removed 6 bases from V and 0 bases from J; junction bases left unmatched: 8. Germline CDR1 SGHAT, CDR2 FQNNGV. The CDR3 is 16 amino acids. CDR3 nucleotides: TGTGCCAGCAGTAGACCGACAGGGAGCTCCTACAATGAGCAGTTCTTC. It yields the protein CASSRPTGSSYNEQFF. Drawing the rest from reference TRBV11-2 and TRBJ2-1, the complete variable domain is EAGVAQSPRYKIIEKRQSVAFWCNPISGHATLYWYQQILGQGPKLLIQFQNNGVVDDSQLPKDRFSAERLKGVDSTLKIQPAKLEDSAVYLCASSRPTGSSYNEQFFGPGTRLTVL.

This rearrangement joins TRBV6-2 or TRBV6-3 to TRBJ1-1, with 9 bases matching TRBD1. V lost 5 bases and J lost 4; bases outside the gene matches: 2. The length of the CDR3 is 13 residues. Germline V gene data show CDR1 as MNHEY and CDR2 as SVGEGT. The CDR3 spells CASSDRGGTEAFF. CDR3 DNA sequence: TGTGCCAGCAGTGACAGGGGGGGCACTGAAGCTTTCTTT.

This chain links TRBV7-3 with TRBJ2-1; tentatively, D is TRBD1 (6 bases). The CDR3 totals 13 residues. V lost 1 base and J 6 bases, leaving 7 bases between the germline ends. Per germline, CDR1 SGHTA and CDR2 FQGTGA. This CDR3 reads CASSLMGANEQFF. The CDR3 DNA sequence: TGTGCCAGCAGCTTAATGGGGGCCAATGAGCAGTTCTTC.